This entry lists 12 T cell receptor beta chains sequenced from one sample in a study of shared clonotypes between healthy human individuals. Assay: immunoSEQ multiplex PCR; the TCRdb copy retains only in-frame clones and omits some. Of around 720,000 clones in the sample, less than 80% are singletons; the top ten hold 1.5% to 2%. Source material: memory CD4+ T cells sorted from blood. Subset reported: CD45RA-negative fraction. All receptors derive from a woman under 40 in good health.

The table lists this clone with a few counts. The V and J genes are TRBV19 and TRBJ1-5, with D tentatively TRBD1 (5 bases). V was trimmed by 1 base and J by 6 bases, leaving 13 bases between them. CDR3 length: 15 amino acids. Germline V CDR1 and CDR2: LNHDA, SQIVND (reference sequence). This CDR3 reads CASSIARGVGQPQHF. CDR3 bases: TGTGCCAGTAGTATAGCAAGGGGCGTGGGTCAGCCCCAGCATTTT.

The genes are TRBV29-1 and TRBJ2-3; TRBD2 agrees at 10 bases. The CDR3 has 12 amino acids. The germline V gene encodes CDR1 SQVTM and CDR2 ANQGSEA. After removal of 8 bases from V and 2 bases from J, the junction contained 1 base not matched to a gene. The CDR3 DNA follows: TGCAGCACTAGCGGGAACACAGATACGCAGTATTTT. Its protein product is CSTSGNTDTQYF.

The J gene is TRBJ2-3, the V gene TRBV7-9, with unresolved D. The CDR3 consists of 12 residues. V gave up 6 bases and J gave up 2 bases, with 6 bases separating them. CDR1 SEHNR and CDR2 FQNEAQ come from the germline V gene (reference sequence). CDR3 DNA sequence: TGTGCCAGCAGTTACAACACAGATACGCAGTATTTT. Protein product: CASSYNTDTQYF.

The rearrangement joins TRBV5-4 to TRBJ2-2, with D tentatively TRBD2 (5 bases). The CDR3 runs to 13 residues. Trimming cost V 0 bases and J 6 bases, with 6 bases left between them. Looked up from germline, CDR1 is SGHNT and CDR2 is YYREEE (reference sequence). Here the CDR3 reads CASSLERAGELFF. Written as DNA, the CDR3 is TGTGCCAGCAGCTTGGAGAGGGCCGGGGAGCTGTTTTTT.

The J gene is TRBJ2-7, the V gene TRBV10-3; TRBD1 matches at 10 bases. Trimming cost V 0 bases and J 3 bases; bases outside gene matches: 5. Germline-derived CDR1 and CDR2 are ENHRY and SYGVKD. The CDR3 contains 16 residues. CDR3 sequence (DNA): TGTGCCATCAGTGAGTCGGGACAGGGGCGAGTCTACGAGCAGTACTTC. This gives the protein CAISESGQGRVYEQYF.

The chain is built from TRBV19 and TRBJ1-2, with 11 bases lining up with TRBD1. Trimming at V came to 11 bases and at J to 5 bases, leaving 7 bases not matched to a gene. The length of the CDR3 is 13 residues. CDR1 and CDR2 (germline): LNHDA, SQIVND (reference sequence). The DNA for the CDR3 is TGTGCCGGAGGTGGGACAGGGGGATATGGCTACACCTTC. Its translation: CAGGGTGGYGYTF.

V is TRBV2 and J is TRBJ1-1; no definite D call. CDR1 SNHLY and CDR2 FYNNEI come from the germline V gene. Trimming removed 4 bases from V and 1 base from J, with 7 bases in between. This CDR3 contains 13 residues. This CDR3 reads CASSGEANTEAFF. The CDR3 DNA sequence: TGTGCCAGCAGTGGTGAGGCGAACACTGAAGCTTTCTTT.

The chain uses TRBV18 and TRBJ2-1; D is unresolved. The CDR3 spans 12 residues. Germline V CDR1 and CDR2: KGHSH, LQKENI. Trimming pared 3 bases from V and 7 bases from J, leaving 7 bases between. CDR3 amino acids: CASSPDWNEQFF. CDR3 nucleotide sequence: TGTGCCAGCTCACCCGATTGGAATGAGCAGTTCTTC.

The chain carries TRBV11-2 and TRBJ1-4, with TRBD1 as a possible D gene (5 bases). This CDR3 has 15 amino acids. Germline values: CDR1 SGHAT, CDR2 FQNNGV. Trimming cost V 6 bases and J 2 bases, with 13 bases left between them. CDR3 sequence (DNA): TGTGCCAGCAGGCAAACTGGGGCCACTAATGAAAAACTGTTTTTT. It is translated as CASRQTGATNEKLFF.

The J gene is TRBJ2-1, the V gene TRBV5-1; tentative D call: TRBD1 (5 bases). The CDR3 is 16 amino acids. The V end lost 4 bases, the J end lost 0 bases, and 14 bases lay between the germline ends. CDR1 SGHRS and CDR2 YFSETQ come from the germline V gene. The CDR3 reads CASSQGTLSSYNEQFF. The CDR3 bases are TGCGCCAGCAGCCAGGGTACATTGAGCTCCTACAATGAGCAGTTCTTC.

This clone was recorded once. The chain employs TRBV2 and TRBJ1-1, with a possible D match to TRBD1 (5 bases). This CDR3 is built from 12 residues. From germline, CDR1 is SNHLY and CDR2 FYNNEI. V dropped 8 bases and J dropped 4 bases, with 11 bases sitting between them. The CDR3 nucleotides read TGTGCCAGCCGCTGGGGGGGCACTGAAGCTTTCTTT. This codes for CASRWGGTEAFF.

The V and J genes are TRBV27 and TRBJ2-7, with TRBD2 matching 14 bases. The CDR3 contains 18 residues. Trimming took 5 bases from V and 4 from J; bases not matched to a gene: 13. Looked up from germline, CDR1 is MNHEY and CDR2 is SMNVEV (reference sequence). This chain's CDR3 is CASSPGLAGVTLSYEQYF. The CDR3 DNA is TGTGCCAGCAGTCCGGGACTAGCGGGGGTGACACTTTCATACGAGCAGTACTTC.